These T cell receptor beta chains were read from a single sample in a study of human T cells and chemical hapten exposure. TCRdb redid the calling of the RACE reads with MiXCR, one entry per CDR3 protein. The table includes under 400,000 distinct CDR3 sequences, approximately 5.1% detected once. The source was whole blood, collected in connection with sensitization to the hapten diphenylcyclopropenone (DPC). These receptors all stem from a woman in her 50s with alopecia areata. Some clones in this sample may be carry-over from other donors' samples. Each CDR3 is given with its conserved first and last residue. D genes are given only for firm matches. Only some rows state a clone size, as once, few, many or a class for expanded clones.

j_call v_call d_call clone_size cdr3_nt cdr3_aa
TRBJ2-3 TRBV20-1 TRBD2 many TGCAGTGCTACGAGACTAGCGGGGGTGGCAGATACGCAGTATTTT CSATRLAGVADTQYF
TRBJ1-6 TRBV5-5 TRBD1 NA TGTGCCAGCAGCCCACTTGGAGCTCCAGGGGGCTTGAATTCACCCCTCCACTTT CASSPLGAPGGLNSPLHF
TRBJ2-7 TRBV20-1 TRBD2 few TGCAGTGCAGGACTAGCGGGAAGCGAGCAGTACTTC CSAGLAGSEQYF
TRBJ1-5 TRBV12-3/TRBV12-4 NA few TGTGCCAGCAGTTACGACAGGAGTCAGCCCCAGCATTTT CASSYDRSQPQHF
TRBJ1-5 TRBV15 NA many TGTGCCACGAGTCAGGGCAGGGGTGACTCGAGCAATCAGCCCCAGCATTTT CATSQGRGDSSNQPQHF
TRBJ1-1 TRBV4-1 NA many TGCGCCAGCAGCCAAGTAGGGCGGCAGAACACTGAAGCTTTCTTT CASSQVGRQNTEAFF
TRBJ2-1 TRBV20-1 TRBD2 few TGCAGTGCTCCGAGGGAGGGCCTCGGCAATGAGCAGTTCTTC CSAPREGLGNEQFF
TRBJ2-1 TRBV6-5 TRBD2 many TGTGCCAGCAGACTAGCGGGAGTCAATGAGCAGTTCTTC CASRLAGVNEQFF
TRBJ2-3 TRBV9 NA many TGTGCCAGCAGCGTAGATGGGCGTACAGATACGCAGTATTTT CASSVDGRTDTQYF
TRBJ2-1 TRBV12-3/TRBV12-4 TRBD2 many TGTGCCAGCAGCCTGACTAGCGGGAGCCACAATGAGCAGTTCTTC CASSLTSGSHNEQFF
TRBJ2-7 TRBV30 TRBD1 few TGTGCCTGGAGTGACACCGGGACAGGGAGGGCTGGGCAGTACTTC CAWSDTGTGRAGQYF
TRBJ2-3 TRBV7-9 NA many TGTGCCAGCAGCTTAGACTCCGGAGCTACAGATACGCAGTATTTT CASSLDSGATDTQYF
TRBJ2-3 TRBV2 NA many TGTGCCAGCAGGGACCCAGCGGCAGATACGCAGTATTTT CASRDPAADTQYF
TRBJ2-6 TRBV4-3 TRBD2 many TGCGCCAGCAGCCAAGAAAAATGGCTAGCGGGGCCCTCTGGGGCCAACGTCCTGACTTTC CASSQEKWLAGPSGANVLTF
TRBJ2-7 TRBV20-1 TRBD1 NA TGCAGTGCTAGAGCGGTACAGGGGGCCGGAGAGCAGTACTTC CSARAVQGAGEQYF
TRBJ1-5 TRBV18 NA many TGTGCCAGCTCACCAACAGGGCATCAGCCCCAGCATTTT CASSPTGHQPQHF
TRBJ2-1 TRBV28 TRBD1 many TGTGCCAGCAGTTTCTTATCCGGGACAGGGGGCAGGTATGAGCAGTTCTTC CASSFLSGTGGRYEQFF
TRBJ1-2 TRBV28 NA NA TGTGCCAGCAGTTTATTAGGGGGTCAGGCTGCCGGCTACACCTTC CASSLLGGQAAGYTF
TRBJ2-3 TRBV28 NA many TGTGCCAGCACCACCACAGATACGCAGTATTTT CASTTTDTQYF
TRBJ1-2 TRBV29-1 TRBD1 many TGCAGCGCTTGGGACAGGGACTATGGCTACACCTTC CSAWDRDYGYTF
TRBJ2-3 TRBV20-1 TRBD1 many TGCAGTGCTAGAAGGGGGCCCGGCACAGATACGCAGTATTTT CSARRGPGTDTQYF
TRBJ2-7 TRBV6-2/TRBV6-3 TRBD2 many TGTGCCAGCAGTTACACTAGCGGTGCCTACGAGCAGTACTTC CASSYTSGAYEQYF
TRBJ2-3 TRBV7-9 NA NA TGTGCCAGCAGCTTTTCCAGCGGTAGCACAGATACGCAGTATTTT CASSFSSGSTDTQYF
TRBJ2-6 TRBV7-2 NA many TGTGCCAGCAGCTTAGGCAGGGCTGGGGCCAACGTCCTGACTTTC CASSLGRAGANVLTF
TRBJ1-3 TRBV6-6 NA few TGTGCCAGCAGTTACTCGAGCGTCGGCTCTGGAAACACCATATATTTT CASSYSSVGSGNTIYF
TRBJ1-2 TRBV12-3/TRBV12-4 NA NA TGTGCCAGCAGTTTTTCGGAAACGGGCTACACCTTC CASSFSETGYTF
TRBJ2-7 TRBV25-1 NA many TGTGCCAGCAACGGACCTCCCTCCTACGAGCAGTACTTC CASNGPPSYEQYF
TRBJ2-7 TRBV15 NA few TGTGCCACCAGCTACAGGAGCTCCTACGAGCAGTACTTC CATSYRSSYEQYF
TRBJ1-4 TRBV5-5 TRBD1 NA TGTGCCAGCAGCCCCCGGGACAGGAGCTACGAAAAACTGTTTTTT CASSPRDRSYEKLFF
TRBJ1-1 TRBV12-3/TRBV12-4 NA many TGTGCCAGCAGTTTAGTTGGGGGGTACACTGAAGCTTTCTTT CASSLVGGYTEAFF
TRBJ2-7 TRBV29-1 TRBD2 NA TGCAGCGTCAGCGGGACTACCTCCTACGAGCAGTACTTC CSVSGTTSYEQYF
TRBJ2-3 TRBV5-4 NA few TGTGCCAGCAGCTTGGAGCGAGATACGCAGTATTTT CASSLERDTQYF
TRBJ2-5 TRBV12-3/TRBV12-4 NA few TGTGCCAGCAGTTTCTCACAGGGCCAAGAGACCCAGTACTTC CASSFSQGQETQYF
TRBJ2-3 TRBV9 NA NA TGTGCCAGCAGCGCGGCCCCCACAGATACGCAGTATTTT CASSAAPTDTQYF
TRBJ1-2 TRBV12-3/TRBV12-4 NA NA TGTGCCAGCAGTACCCAACGGACTCTGAAGAATGGCTACACCTTC CASSTQRTLKNGYTF
TRBJ2-7 TRBV28 NA NA TGTGCCAGCAGTTTAGGTACTTATGGGCCCTACGAGCAGTACTTC CASSLGTYGPYEQYF
TRBJ2-3 TRBV12-3/TRBV12-4 NA many TGTGCCAGCGGGCCAGGTACTAGCACAGATACGCAGTATTTT CASGPGTSTDTQYF
TRBJ2-7 TRBV18 NA few TGTGCCAGCTCACGGAAGTGGGACACCTACGAGCAGTACTTC CASSRKWDTYEQYF
TRBJ1-4 TRBV12-3/TRBV12-4 NA NA TGTGCCAGCAAACGGGCAGTTAATGAAAAACTGTTTTTT CASKRAVNEKLFF
TRBJ1-1 TRBV12-5 NA NA TGTGCTAGTGGTCCCGCCGGGGAGCGGACTGAAGCTTTCTTT CASGPAGERTEAFF
TRBJ2-4 TRBV12-3/TRBV12-4 NA many TGTGCCAGCAGTTCGAGTGGGTCTGGCGGCCATTTCCGGACCAAAAACATTCAGTACTTC CASSSSGSGGHFRTKNIQYF
TRBJ1-1 TRBV29-1 NA many TGCAGCGTTGATGACAGGTTGAACACTGAAGCTTTCTTT CSVDDRLNTEAFF
TRBJ2-3 TRBV4-1 NA few TGCGCCAGCAGCCAAGAGCTCCAGGAAGATACAGATACGCAGTATTTT CASSQELQEDTDTQYF
TRBJ1-1 TRBV7-2 NA few TGTGCCAGCGGATTCCTAAGCGGGGTCTCTGAAGCTTTCTTT CASGFLSGVSEAFF
TRBJ2-2 TRBV7-8 NA few TGTGCCAGCAGCTCACACTTGACTAGTGGGGACGGGGAGCTGTTTTTT CASSSHLTSGDGELFF
TRBJ2-7 TRBV5-1 TRBD2 few TGCGCCAGCAGCTCGGGGGCCACTAGCGGGAGGCCCTACGAGCAGTACTTC CASSSGATSGRPYEQYF
TRBJ1-5 TRBV6-9 TRBD1 many TGTGCCAGCACCCCCCAGGGGGCGAGGCAGCCCCAGCATTTT CASTPQGARQPQHF
TRBJ1-5 TRBV20-1 NA few TGCAGTGCTGTAGAGGCTGGGGGCGAGAGCAATCAGCCCCAGCATTTT CSAVEAGGESNQPQHF
TRBJ2-3 TRBV20-1 TRBD2 many TGCAGTGCTAGAGTTTACAACGGGACTAGCGGGGGACTATGGAGCACAGATACGCAGTATTTT CSARVYNGTSGGLWSTDTQYF
TRBJ1-1 TRBV5-1 NA many TGCGCCAGCAGCCTAGGCGAAGGGTATTACACTGAAGCTTTCTTT CASSLGEGYYTEAFF
TRBJ2-7 TRBV6-2/TRBV6-3 TRBD2 many TGTGCCAGCAGCCGCGGACTAGCCTACGAGCAGTACTTC CASSRGLAYEQYF
TRBJ1-1 TRBV12-3/TRBV12-4 NA many TGTGCCAGCAGTTCCGGACAAACTGAAGCTTTCTTT CASSSGQTEAFF